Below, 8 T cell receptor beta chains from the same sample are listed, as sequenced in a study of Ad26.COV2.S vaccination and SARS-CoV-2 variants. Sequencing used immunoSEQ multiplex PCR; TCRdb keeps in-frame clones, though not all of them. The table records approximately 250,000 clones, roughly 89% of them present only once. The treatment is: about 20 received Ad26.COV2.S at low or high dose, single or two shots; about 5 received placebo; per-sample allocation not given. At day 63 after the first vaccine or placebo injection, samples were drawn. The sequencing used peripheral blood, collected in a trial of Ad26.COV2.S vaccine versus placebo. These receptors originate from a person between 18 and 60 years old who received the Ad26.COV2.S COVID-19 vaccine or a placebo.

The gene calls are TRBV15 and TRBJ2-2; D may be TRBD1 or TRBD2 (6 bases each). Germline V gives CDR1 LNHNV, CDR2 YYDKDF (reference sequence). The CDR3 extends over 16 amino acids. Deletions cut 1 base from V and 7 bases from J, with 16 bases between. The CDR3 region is CATSRGSGGADGELFF. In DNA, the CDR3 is TGTGCCACCAGCAGAGGGTCCGGGGGCGCGGACGGGGAGCTGTTTTTT.

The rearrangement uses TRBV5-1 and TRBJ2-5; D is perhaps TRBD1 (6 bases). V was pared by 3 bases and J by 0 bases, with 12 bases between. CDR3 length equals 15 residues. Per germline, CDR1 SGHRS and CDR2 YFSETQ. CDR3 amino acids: CASSSGTKYQETQYF. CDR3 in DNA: TGCGCCAGCAGCTCCGGGACAAAGTACCAAGAGACCCAGTACTTC.

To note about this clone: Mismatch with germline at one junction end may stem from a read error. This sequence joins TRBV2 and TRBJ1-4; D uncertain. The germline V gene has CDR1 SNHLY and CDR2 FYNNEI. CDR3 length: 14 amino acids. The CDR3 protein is CASTEAWRPEKLFF. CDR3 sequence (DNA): TGTGCCAGCACTGAAGCTTGGAGGCCGGAAAAACTGTTTTTT. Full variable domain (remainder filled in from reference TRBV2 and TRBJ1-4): EPEVTQTPSHQVTQMGQEVILRCVPISNHLYFYWYRQILGQKVEFLVSFYNNEISEKSEIFDDQFSVERPDGSNFTLKIRSTKLEDSAMYFCASTEAWRPEKLFFGSGTQLSVL.

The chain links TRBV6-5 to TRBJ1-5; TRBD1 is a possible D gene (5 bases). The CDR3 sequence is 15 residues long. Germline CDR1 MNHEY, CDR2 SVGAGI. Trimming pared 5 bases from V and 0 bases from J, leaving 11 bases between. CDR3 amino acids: CASSTQGISNQPQHF. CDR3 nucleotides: TGTGCCAGCAGTACGCAGGGAATTAGCAATCAGCCCCAGCATTTT.

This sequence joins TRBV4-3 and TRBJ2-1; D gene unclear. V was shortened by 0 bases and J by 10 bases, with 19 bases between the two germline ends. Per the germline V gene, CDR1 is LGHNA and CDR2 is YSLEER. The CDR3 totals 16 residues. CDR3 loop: CASSQDEISPSAEQFF. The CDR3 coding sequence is TGCGCCAGCAGCCAAGATGAAATTTCCCCGTCGGCGGAGCAGTTCTTC.

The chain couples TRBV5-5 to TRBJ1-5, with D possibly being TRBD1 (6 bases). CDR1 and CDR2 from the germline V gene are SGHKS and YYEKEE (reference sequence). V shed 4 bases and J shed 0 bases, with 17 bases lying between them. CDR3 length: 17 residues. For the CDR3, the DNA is TGTGCCAGCAGCCGGGTTTACAGGGTCGATAGCAATCAGCCCCAGCATTTT. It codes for CASSRVYRVDSNQPQHF.

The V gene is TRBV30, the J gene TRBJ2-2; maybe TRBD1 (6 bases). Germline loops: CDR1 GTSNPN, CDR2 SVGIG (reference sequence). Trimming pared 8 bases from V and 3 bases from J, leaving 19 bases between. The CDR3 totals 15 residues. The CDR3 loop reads CAGGLGRGDTGELFF. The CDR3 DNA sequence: TGTGCCGGGGGATTGGGCAGGGGTGACACCGGGGAGCTGTTTTTT.

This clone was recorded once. The CDR3, as DNA: TGTGCCAGCAGTTACGTACGGGAGAGAGCTTTCTTT. As protein: CASSYVRERAFF. The chain is built from TRBV6-6 and TRBJ1-1, with D unclear. V lost 2 bases, J lost 10 bases, and 11 bases lay in between. This CDR3 comprises 12 residues. Germline assignment: CDR1 MNHNY and CDR2 SVGAGI (reference sequence).